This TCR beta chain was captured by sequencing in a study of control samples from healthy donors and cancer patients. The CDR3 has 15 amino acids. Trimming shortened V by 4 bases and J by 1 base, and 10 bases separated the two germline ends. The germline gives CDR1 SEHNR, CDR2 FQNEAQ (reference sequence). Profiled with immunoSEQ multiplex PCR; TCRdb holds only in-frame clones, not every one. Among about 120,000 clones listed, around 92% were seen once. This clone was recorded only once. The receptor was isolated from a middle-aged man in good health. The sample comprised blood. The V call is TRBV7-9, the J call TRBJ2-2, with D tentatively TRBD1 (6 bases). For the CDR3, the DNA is TGTGCCAGCAGCTACCCCAGGGGGAACACCGGGGAGCTGTTTTTT. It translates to CASSYPRGNTGELFF.